This TCR beta chain came from a study of human CD4 T cells and Enterobacteriaceae. Losses at the gene ends were 10 bases for V and 4 bases for J; bases not matched to a gene: 1. CDR1 and CDR2 (germline): MNHNY, SVGAGI (reference sequence). The CDR3 runs 11 residues. Memory CD4+ T cells were sorted as all CD4+ cells except CD45RA+CCR7+CD95- naive cells, over 98% pure. Blood from healthy donors was obtained in Switzerland from donation centers. Total CD4+ T cells and monocytes came from CD4/CD14 microbead positive selection. Ex vivo total memory CD4+ cells were sequenced at deep level. Clones were sequenced by immunoSEQ multiplex PCR, and TCRdb holds only the in-frame ones, with some missing. This sample carries 25,000 to 30,000 clones, about four fifths of them seen once, and the ten largest clones take around 1%.

The receptor comes from a human donor in good health. The V call is TRBV6-6, the J call TRBJ1-5; 7 nucleotides match TRBD1. Material for sequencing was memory CD4+ T cells from blood. The CDR3 DNA follows: TGTGCCACAGGGGGGAATCAGCCCCAGCATTTT. Amino acids: CATGGNQPQHF.